Listed here are 16 T cell receptor beta chains from one sample, sequenced in a study of Tregs in tolerant kidney transplant recipients. This table comes from immunoSEQ multiplex PCR, and its TCRdb copy is limited to in-frame clones, with some not included. The sample contains some 66,000 clones, roughly 92% of which appear only once. The sample in question was CD8+ T cells from blood, obtained before the transplant. These receptors all come from a human donor who received a combined kidney and bone marrow transplant.

The genes are TRBV7-3 and TRBJ2-7, with 10 bases that match TRBD2. The CDR3 consists of 15 residues. V trimming: 1 base; J trimming: 3 bases; junction bases outside the gene matches: 3. Germline CDR1 is SGHTA and CDR2 is FQGTGA. The CDR3 nucleotides read TGTGCCAGCAGCTTAATCCTAGCGGGAGACTACGAGCAGTACTTC. Residues: CASSLILAGDYEQYF.

The chain couples TRBV2 to TRBJ1-5; 7 positions match TRBD1. V lost 3 bases to trimming and J lost 6 bases; unmatched junction nucleotides: 14. The CDR3 length is 17 residues. The V gene's germline CDR1 is SNHLY and CDR2 FYNNEI. The CDR3 sequence is CASSERGLQGWAQPQHF. DNA of the CDR3: TGTGCCAGCAGTGAGAGAGGCTTACAGGGGTGGGCTCAGCCCCAGCATTTT. Full variable domain (rest looked up from reference TRBV2 and TRBJ1-5): EPEVTQTPSHQVTQMGQEVILRCVPISNHLYFYWYRQILGQKVEFLVSFYNNEISEKSEIFDDQFSVERPDGSNFTLKIRSTKLEDSAMYFCASSERGLQGWAQPQHFGDGTRLSIL.

The sample holds one count of this clone. V usage is TRBV7-2 and J usage is TRBJ2-4; a possible D gene is TRBD2 (5 bases). The CDR3 consists of 16 residues. The V end was cut by 5 bases, the J end by 8 bases, with 22 bases between. CDR1 is SGHTA, CDR2 FQGNSA, per germline. CDR3 in amino acids: CASSPIGGLAGDIQYF. In DNA, the CDR3 is TGTGCCAGCAGCCCCATAGGTGGGCTAGCCGGGGACATTCAGTACTTC.

V usage is TRBV5-6 and J usage is TRBJ1-1; 8 nucleotides line up with TRBD1. Germline CDR1 reads SGHDT; CDR2 reads YYEEEE. V lost 4 bases and J lost 5; bases outside the gene matches: 4. CDR3 length: 13 amino acids. CDR3 protein: CASSRTGWTEAFF. Written as DNA, the CDR3 is TGTGCCAGCAGCCGGACAGGGTGGACTGAAGCTTTCTTT.

CDR3 sequence (DNA): TGTGCCAGCAGCGCCGCCGGGACAGGGACAGAGACCCAGTACTTC. The encoded protein is CASSAAGTGTETQYF. The chain links TRBV9 to TRBJ2-5; 9 bases are a match to TRBD1. Looked up from germline, CDR1 is SGDLS and CDR2 is YYNGEE. This CDR3 contains 15 residues. J gave up 4 bases and V 3 bases, and 7 bases lay outside the gene matches. The whole variable domain, filled in from reference TRBV9 and TRBJ2-5, reads DSGVTQTPKHLITATGQRVTLRCSPRSGDLSVYWYQQSLDQGLQFLIQYYNGEERAKGNILERFSAQQFPDLHSELNLSSLELGDSALYFCASSAAGTGTETQYFGPGTRLLVL.

V gene TRBV9 combines with J gene TRBJ2-3; TRBD2 matches 9 bases. Germline CDR1 is SGDLS and CDR2 is YYNGEE. The CDR3 sequence is 15 residues long. V dropped 4 bases and J dropped 2; count of bases not matched to a gene: 5. CDR3 sequence: CASSNSGSDTDTQYF. The DNA of the CDR3 is TGTGCCAGCAGCAATAGCGGGAGTGACACAGATACGCAGTATTTT.

CDR3 amino acids: CASSVGSGSHEQYF. CDR3 DNA sequence: TGTGCCAGCAGCGTCGGTAGCGGGAGCCACGAGCAGTACTTC. The rearrangement links TRBV9 to TRBJ2-7; 9 bases are a match to TRBD2. V lost 2 bases and J lost 5; bases outside the gene matches: 5. This CDR3 comprises 14 residues. Germline CDR1 and CDR2: SGDLS and YYNGEE.

This chain's CDR3 is CASSVTENTEAFF. As DNA, the CDR3 is TGTGCCAGCAGCGTGACAGAGAACACTGAAGCTTTCTTT. The V call is TRBV9, the J call TRBJ1-1; tentatively, D is TRBD1 (5 bases). CDR1 SGDLS and CDR2 YYNGEE come from the germline V gene. There are 13 residues in the CDR3. V lost 2 bases, J lost 1 base, and 6 bases lay in between. The full variable domain, completed using reference TRBV9 and TRBJ1-1, is DSGVTQTPKHLITATGQRVTLRCSPRSGDLSVYWYQQSLDQGLQFLIQYYNGEERAKGNILERFSAQQFPDLHSELNLSSLELGDSALYFCASSVTENTEAFFGQGTRLTVV.

The chain employs TRBV7-9 and TRBJ1-5, with D possibly matching TRBD1 (6 bases). The CDR3 has 17 residues. V was pared by 0 bases and J by 2 bases, with 14 bases between. CDR1 and CDR2 (germline): SEHNR, FQNEAQ (reference sequence). In nucleotides, the CDR3 is TGTGCCAGCAGCTTAGCGGGGACAACTCCAGGCAATCAGCCCCAGCATTTT. As protein: CASSLAGTTPGNQPQHF.

The V call is TRBV7-9, the J call TRBJ2-3; the D gene is possibly TRBD1 (5 bases). The V end lost 1 base, the J end lost 2 bases, and 13 bases lay between the germline ends. Germline-derived CDR1 and CDR2 are SEHNR and FQNEAQ (reference sequence). CDR3 length: 16 residues. CDR3 protein: CASSLVGRSHTDTQYF. CDR3 DNA sequence: TGTGCCAGCAGCTTAGTGGGGCGGAGCCACACAGATACGCAGTATTTT.

The rearrangement links TRBV18 to TRBJ2-7; no reliable D call. In germline, CDR1 is KGHSH, CDR2 LQKENI. The CDR3 is 13 amino acids. Trimming stripped 0 bases from V and 0 bases from J, with 3 bases between. CDR3 sequence reads: CASSPPASYEQYF. The CDR3 nucleotides are TGTGCCAGCTCACCACCAGCCTCCTACGAGCAGTACTTC.

The rearrangement joins TRBV11-2 to TRBJ2-7, with D uncertain. Between the trimmed V and J ends, which lost 5 bases and 6 bases, there was a span of 8 bases. Germline lookup yields CDR1 SGHAT and CDR2 FQNNGV. The CDR3 is 11 amino acids. The CDR3: CASSPPGEQYF. CDR3 in DNA: TGTGCCAGCAGCCCCCCGGGCGAGCAGTACTTC. Using reference TRBV11-2 and TRBJ2-7 for the parts outside the CDR3, the full variable domain is EAGVAQSPRYKIIEKRQSVAFWCNPISGHATLYWYQQILGQGPKLLIQFQNNGVVDDSQLPKDRFSAERLKGVDSTLKIQPAKLEDSAVYLCASSPPGEQYFGPGTRLTVT.

The chain combines TRBV29-1 with TRBJ1-2; 11 bases are shared with TRBD1. This CDR3 is 13 amino acids long. The germline gives CDR1 SQVTM, CDR2 ANQGSEA. Germline trimming cut 5 bases from V and 4 bases from J; bases unmatched to any gene: 3. CDR3 sequence: CSVPGQGGYGYTF. The DNA for the CDR3 is TGCAGCGTTCCGGGACAGGGGGGCTATGGCTACACCTTC.

The gene calls are TRBV19 and TRBJ2-7; D remains unclear. Trimming took 5 bases from V and 5 from J, leaving 13 bases between them. There are 13 residues in the CDR3. Germline V CDR1 and CDR2: LNHDA, SQIVND (reference sequence). For the CDR3, the DNA is TGTGCCAGTAGTGGATTTCAGGTCAACGAGCAGTACTTC. Its protein is CASSGFQVNEQYF. The whole variable domain, filled in from reference TRBV19 and TRBJ2-7, reads DGGITQSPKYLFRKEGQNVTLSCEQNLNHDAMYWYRQDPGQGLRLIYYSQIVNDFQKGDIAEGYSVSREKKESFPLTVTSAQKNPTAFYLCASSGFQVNEQYFGPGTRLTVT.

This clone appeared once. The rearrangement joins TRBV28 to TRBJ1-1; tentative D call: TRBD1 (5 bases). The germline V gene encodes CDR1 MDHEN and CDR2 SYDVKM. The CDR3 consists of 13 residues. V was trimmed by 5 bases and J by 4 bases, leaving 11 bases between them. CDR3 sequence reads: CASSPGLITEAFF. The CDR3 nucleotides are TGTGCCAGCAGTCCGGGACTCATCACTGAAGCTTTCTTT.

The rearrangement uses TRBV7-6 and TRBJ2-7, with D perhaps matching TRBD1 (6 bases). CDR1 and CDR2 (germline): SGHVS, FNYEAQ. Trimming pared 4 bases from V and 1 base from J, leaving 11 bases between. CDR3 length: 14 residues. The CDR3, as DNA: TGTGCCAGCAGCTCCAGGACAGAATCCTACGAGCAGTACTTC. Its translation is CASSSRTESYEQYF.